Listed below are T cell receptor beta chains from one sample, sequenced in a study of shared clonotypes between healthy human individuals. Generated by immunoSEQ multiplex PCR, the TCRdb table keeps only in-frame clones and is missing some. This sample carries roughly 220,000 clones, 60% to 70% of them seen once, and the ten largest clones take around 10%. Material: memory CD4+ T cells sorted from blood. The receptors stem from a young man in good health. Each CDR3 is given with its conserved first and last residue. The D gene is left open where the match is weak. Clone size is not always given. Where it is, it says once, few, many or a class for expanded clones.

j_call: TRBJ1-1
clone_size: once
d_call: -
v_call: TRBV6-1
cdr3_nt: TGTGCCAGCAGTGCCCTGGGGCAGGGTGAAGCTTTCTTT
cdr3_aa: CASSALGQGEAFF

j_call: TRBJ1-5
clone_size: few
d_call: -
v_call: TRBV19
cdr3_nt: TGTGCCAGTAGTATCTCCGGAGGCAATCAGCCCCAGCATTTT
cdr3_aa: CASSISGGNQPQHF

j_call: TRBJ1-4
clone_size: -
d_call: -
v_call: TRBV5-5
cdr3_nt: TGTGCCAGCAGCATCTACAGTCACACTAATGAAAAACTGTTTTTT
cdr3_aa: CASSIYSHTNEKLFF

j_call: TRBJ2-1
clone_size: -
d_call: -
v_call: TRBV7-3
cdr3_nt: TGTGCCAGCAGCTTAGCCCCCCTCTCCTACAATGAGCAGTTCTTC
cdr3_aa: CASSLAPLSYNEQFF

j_call: TRBJ2-2
clone_size: once
d_call: TRBD1
v_call: TRBV28
cdr3_nt: TGTGCCAGCAGAGGGGCCCCGGGACAGGGCAAAAGGCCCGCCACCGGGGAGCTGTTTTTT
cdr3_aa: CASRGAPGQGKRPATGELFF

j_call: TRBJ1-1
clone_size: once
d_call: TRBD1
v_call: TRBV6-1
cdr3_nt: TGTGCCAGCAGAGACAGGGCGTGGACTGAAGCTTTCTTT
cdr3_aa: CASRDRAWTEAFF

j_call: TRBJ2-2
clone_size: -
d_call: TRBD2
v_call: TRBV5-1
cdr3_nt: TGCGCCAGCAGCCCGCCAACTAGCGGGAGGTCGGGCACCGGGGAGCTGTTTTTT
cdr3_aa: CASSPPTSGRSGTGELFF

j_call: TRBJ2-3
clone_size: -
d_call: TRBD2
v_call: TRBV9
cdr3_nt: TGTGCCAGCAGCCCACGTGATAGCGGGCCTAGCACAGATACGCAGTATTTT
cdr3_aa: CASSPRDSGPSTDTQYF

j_call: TRBJ2-1
clone_size: -
d_call: -
v_call: TRBV28
cdr3_nt: TGTGCCAGCAGTACCAATAGCCCGAGCTCCTACAATGAGCAGTTCTTC
cdr3_aa: CASSTNSPSSYNEQFF

j_call: TRBJ2-6
clone_size: -
d_call: -
v_call: TRBV2
cdr3_nt: TGTGCCAGCAGGGACACGAAATACTCTGGGGCCAACGTCCTGACTTTC
cdr3_aa: CASRDTKYSGANVLTF

j_call: TRBJ2-3
clone_size: once
d_call: TRBD2
v_call: TRBV5-4
cdr3_nt: TGTGCCAGCAGCTTGGCGGGGACTATACTTGGCGGCACAGATACGCAGTATTTT
cdr3_aa: CASSLAGTILGGTDTQYF

j_call: TRBJ1-1
clone_size: -
d_call: -
v_call: TRBV14
cdr3_nt: TGTGCCAGCAGCCACCTGGGTCTGAACACTGAAGCTTTCTTT
cdr3_aa: CASSHLGLNTEAFF

j_call: TRBJ2-7
clone_size: few
d_call: -
v_call: TRBV19
cdr3_nt: TGTGCCAGTAAACAGGCAGAGGTGTCGGGCTACGAGCAGTACTTC
cdr3_aa: CASKQAEVSGYEQYF

j_call: TRBJ2-7
clone_size: many
d_call: -
v_call: TRBV20-1
cdr3_nt: TGCAGTGCTAGAGACTACGAGCAGTACTTC
cdr3_aa: CSARDYEQYF

j_call: TRBJ2-7
clone_size: -
d_call: TRBD2
v_call: TRBV5-6
cdr3_nt: TGTGCCAGCAGCTCAGTGCTCGCGGGAGTTTCCTACGAGCAGTACTTC
cdr3_aa: CASSSVLAGVSYEQYF

j_call: TRBJ1-5
clone_size: -
d_call: -
v_call: TRBV28
cdr3_nt: TGTGCCAGCAGTATAGGACAGTATAGCAATCAGCCCCAGCATTTT
cdr3_aa: CASSIGQYSNQPQHF

j_call: TRBJ2-3
clone_size: -
d_call: -
v_call: TRBV20-1
cdr3_nt: TGCAGTGCTAGACGTGCAGATACGCAGTATTTT
cdr3_aa: CSARRADTQYF

j_call: TRBJ2-3
clone_size: -
d_call: TRBD2
v_call: TRBV28
cdr3_nt: TGTGCCAGCAGCCAAACTAGCGGGAGTGGCGCAGATACGCAGTATTTT
cdr3_aa: CASSQTSGSGADTQYF

j_call: TRBJ2-1
clone_size: -
d_call: -
v_call: TRBV18
cdr3_nt: TGTGCCAGCTCCTCGAGGGGGACGGCGAGCTCCTACAATGAGCAGTTCTTC
cdr3_aa: CASSSRGTASSYNEQFF

j_call: TRBJ2-1
clone_size: few
d_call: -
v_call: TRBV30
cdr3_nt: TGTGCCTGGAGTATATCCCTATACAATGAGCAGTTCTTC
cdr3_aa: CAWSISLYNEQFF

j_call: TRBJ2-5
clone_size: -
d_call: -
v_call: TRBV5-1
cdr3_nt: TGCGCCAGCAGCTCGAGCCCCCAAGAGACCCAGTACTTC
cdr3_aa: CASSSSPQETQYF